Sequencing of this T cell receptor beta chain was carried out in a study of cytomegalovirus exposure and HLA in healthy donors (TCRdb year 2017). A note on the overall study: In an earlier analysis of 450 to 750 of the donors, approximately 260 Gb of sequence data and 120 million or so unique TCR beta sequences from roughly 180 million T cells were reported. About 280 gigabases of sequencing data and around 85 million unique TCR sequences made up an early release that covered around 640 HLA-typed donors. A later genetic analysis took genome-wide SNP genotypes for about 55% of the roughly 670 donors and used that subset as a discovery cohort. Across approximately 400 genotyped donors of the cohort, an average of roughly 250,000 unique TCR beta nucleotide sequences per donor were sequenced, and 15% to 20% of those sequences were non-productive. The study aimed to test whether signatures of past pathogen exposure could be identified by cataloging public T cell receptors. About five DR-DQ haplotypes were handled as single units for association and clustering because linkage in the cohort was strong. A later analysis re-analyzed previously published TCR beta repertoires from roughly 600 donors and added high-resolution HLA genotyping to study TCR occurrence patterns. Donor age, sex, ethnicity and CMV serostatus were compiled together with the repertoire data. An earlier analysis of fewer than 750 of the donors used high-throughput TCR beta sequencing to judge whether each TCR beta V gene segment behaved as functional or pseudogenic. To predict cytomegalovirus infection status, the study brought together high-throughput TCR immunosequencing, statistical association of individual TCRs with disease status, and machine learning. The later analysis used no new phenotypic data to find candidate immune exposures, relying instead on TCR beta sequences and their occurrence across donors. HLA typing covered class I and class II loci at four-digit resolution. The study profiled the T cell repertoires of under 700 subjects by immunosequencing and related them to cytomegalovirus serostatus. All discovery cohort repertoires had been generated using a single sequencing platform. Of the 300 to 500 genotyped donors, 81% were placed in the genetic ancestry cluster associated with self-reported Caucasian donors. Besides the first cohort of approximately 670 subjects, a separate validation cohort made up of roughly 130 different subjects was used. Typing coverage differed by locus: A, B, C, DRB1 and DQB1 were typed in roughly 629-640 donors, DQA1 in about 500, DPA1 in 606, and DPB1 in about 450.

In its sample, this clone was seen a few times. The specificity of this receptor is unknown. Qualities for individual bases were not recorded, and no much larger clone is one base off. The cohort was made up of roughly 670 healthy bone marrow donors. Cohort members were all nominally healthy when sampled, although unrecorded immune exposures were likely present. The donor tested CMV seronegative and was one of the 352 seronegative cohort members. A peripheral blood sample was provided by each donor, and peripheral blood mononuclear cells were used for TCR beta sequencing. The Qiagen DNeasy Blood Extraction Kit was used to extract genomic DNA from the blood cell samples. To prepare the library, the immunoSEQ multiplex PCR assay was applied. For the multiplex PCR, a mixture combining 60 forward primers for TCR Vbeta segments and 13 reverse primers for TCR Jbeta segments was used. The CDR3 region of rearranged TCR beta genes was amplified from genomic DNA by a multiplex PCR assay. The amplified TCR beta libraries were sequenced on the Illumina HiSeq System as 87-base-pair reads. The paper's processing steps were these. A later analysis counted about 76 million unique TCR beta chains across the 550 to 700 repertoires, and some 11 million of these chains were shared by at least two donors. Raw reads were error-corrected and collapsed into unique sequences by a nearest-neighbor algorithm in which closely related sequences were merged to remove PCR and sequencing errors. CDR3 sequences were aligned to IMGT reference sequences to assign V, D and J gene segments. For a sequence to be retained, a match of at least six nucleotides to both a V gene segment and a J gene segment was required. Rearrangements were called productive when the CDR3 lacked stop codons and stayed in frame with V and J; all others were non-productive. CDR3 was defined by IMGT convention, running from the second conserved V-encoded cysteine to the conserved J-encoded phenylalanine. Sequences without an unambiguous match to a single V gene segment were excluded from the earlier analysis of about 600 of the donors. In an earlier analysis of about 590 of the donors, a V segment was called functional when productive rearrangements were above 56.7%, and segregating when the standard deviation between donors exceeded 5%. A statistical classification framework was built for diagnosing cytomegalovirus status from the catalog of TCR beta chain sequences. In a later analysis, V and J genes were assigned by comparing TCR nucleotide sequences against IMGT/GENE-DB human TR gene sequences. The TCRdist pipeline was used in a later analysis to assign CDR3 sequences and most-parsimonious VDJ recombination scenarios. In a later analysis, each TCR beta chain was defined by its CDR3 amino acid sequence together with its V-gene family, and reads without a unique V-gene family were excluded. In a later analysis, 550 to 650 highly shared, low-generation-probability nucleotide sequences were removed to address suspected cross-contamination and a sequencing artifact. For each public chain, a later analysis derived a clonal expansion index from normalized ranks of inferred template counts within each repertoire. In a later analysis, generation probabilities were computed using a VDJ recombination model fitted to out-of-frame rearrangements, and the results were checked against IGoR. In a later analysis, TCR-TCR, TCR-HLA and TCR-CMV co-occurrence was scored with hypergeometric tests, and a repertoire-size bias correction was applied to TCR pairs. A later analysis estimated false discovery rates by permuting HLA or CMV assignments 20 times. In a later analysis, co-occurring TCRs were grouped with DBSCAN, and TCRdist sequence similarity was added when clustering was performed within HLA-allele-positive subsets. Repertoires with fewer than 30,000 or more than 120,000 public chains, plus five repertoires with anomalous nucleotide sharing, were excluded from co-occurrence clustering. Held by TCRdb, this immuneACCESS table contains in-frame sequences only and omits some clones. Under half of the omission traces to an unresolved V gene where checked; the cause of the rest is unknown. That table is the source of V, J and clone size, and D and trimming were worked out from the DNA. This sample is represented by some 54,000 clones; roughly 73% of them were singletons. Under 3% of the sample is taken by the ten largest.

Overall study outcomes, separate from this receptor: Broadly in line with IMGT annotations, most TCR beta V segments showed up in productive rearrangements about 87% or about 30% of the time in an earlier analysis of 587 of the donors. A further reported finding was that TCR beta sequences accurately predicted the HLA-A and HLA-B alleles for most subjects in the first cohort. The 87-base-pair reads could not distinguish some IMGT-functional V segments, including TRBV6-2 and TRBV6-3, so those segments were excluded. Most TCR sequences were seen in very few donors, while some public TCRs were found in many individuals. The study listed 150 to 200 TCR beta chains as associated with cytomegalovirus. According to a later genetic analysis, donors in an Asian-associated ancestry cluster had fewer N-insertions in productive TCRs than the roughly 660-donor mean. Because counts were too low, roughly 18 rarely observed V segments, including chromosome 9 orphons, were left out of the earlier analysis of 587 of the donors. In vitro tests confirmed that a few of the cytomegalovirus-associated TCR beta chains recognize cytomegalovirus antigens. Because some donors lacked HLA typing at each locus, the association tests relied only on the typed subset. Compared with equally common non-associated chains, HLA-associated TCR beta chains in a later analysis were more clonally expanded and had lower generation probabilities. The classifier was reported to diagnose cytomegalovirus status with high specificity and sensitivity in both the original and validation cohorts. When HLA alleles, especially DR and DQ, strongly co-occurred, TCR associations were difficult to assign to individual alleles. A cluster of highly shared sequence variants was judged likely to be a technical artifact of the sequencing pipeline. According to a later analysis, most CMV-associated TCR beta chains appeared to be HLA-restricted, and the HLA associations seemed to be driven largely by CMV exposure. A later genetic analysis associated a missense DCLRE1C variant with V-gene and J-gene trimming of TCR beta chains, and an independent cohort replicated the association. The only immune exposure information available for the cohort was CMV serostatus. Linkage disequilibrium might explain the correlated functional status among segregating V segments, but an unknown experimental factor could not be ruled out. In this cohort, only TCR beta chains were sequenced, and detectable features were limited by the absence of alpha or paired-chain data. According to a later analysis, TCR association rates differed among HLA loci, with DRB1 alleles showing the most associated TCRs and HLA-C alleles showing the fewest. A later analysis reported that several top co-occurrence clusters appeared linked to parvovirus B19, influenza, CMV and Epstein-Barr virus. Sequencing depth was assumed to be roughly uniform across donors in the presence/absence analyses, though that assumption may not hold. A later analysis associated about 17,000 TCR beta sequences with specific HLA alleles at a false discovery rate of 0.05. The authors suggested that the approach could potentially be generalized to other disease states and immunological phenotypes.

From cysteine to phenylalanine, the CDR3 is 14 amino acids long. Only CDR3 DNA is held: 42 bases, read in frame from base 1. V is clipped by 6 bases and J by 2 bases, and the sequence between their germline boundaries is 13 bases long. CDR1 is given as ENHRY and CDR2 as SYGVKD, both from the germline V gene. The V and J genes are TRBV10-3 and TRBJ1-1; the D gene is perhaps TRBD1, from 6 matching bases. Sequencing was performed on PBMCs. The source of this sequence is a man between 18 and 35 years old in good health and CMV-seronegative. The CDR3 region reads CAISAPGHNTEAFF. Read as DNA, the sequence is TGTGCCATCAGCGCCCCGGGACACAACACTGAAGCTTTCTTT.